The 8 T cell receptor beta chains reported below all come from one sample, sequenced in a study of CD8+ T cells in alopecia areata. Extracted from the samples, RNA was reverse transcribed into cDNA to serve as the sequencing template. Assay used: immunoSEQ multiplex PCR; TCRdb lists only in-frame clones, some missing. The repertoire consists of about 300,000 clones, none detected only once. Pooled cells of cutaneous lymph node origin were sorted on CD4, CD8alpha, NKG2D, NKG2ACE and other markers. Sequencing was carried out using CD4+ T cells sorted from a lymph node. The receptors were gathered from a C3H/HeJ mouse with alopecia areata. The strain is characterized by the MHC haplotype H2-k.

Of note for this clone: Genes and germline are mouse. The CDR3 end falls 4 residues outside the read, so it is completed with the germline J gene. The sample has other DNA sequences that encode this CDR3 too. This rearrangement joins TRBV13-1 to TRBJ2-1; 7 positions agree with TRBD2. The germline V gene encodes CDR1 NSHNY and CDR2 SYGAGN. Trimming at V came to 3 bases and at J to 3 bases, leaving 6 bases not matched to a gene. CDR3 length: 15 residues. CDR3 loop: CASSASLGVYAEQFF. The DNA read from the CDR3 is TGTGCCAGCAGTGCCTCCCTGGGGGTCTATGCT.

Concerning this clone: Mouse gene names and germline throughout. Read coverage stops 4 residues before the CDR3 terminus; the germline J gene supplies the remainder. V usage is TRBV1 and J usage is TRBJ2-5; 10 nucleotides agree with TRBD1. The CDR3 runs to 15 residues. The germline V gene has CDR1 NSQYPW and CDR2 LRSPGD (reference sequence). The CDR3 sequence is CTCSALTGGRDTQYF. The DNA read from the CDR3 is TGCACCTGCAGTGCCCTGACAGGGGGCAGGGAC.

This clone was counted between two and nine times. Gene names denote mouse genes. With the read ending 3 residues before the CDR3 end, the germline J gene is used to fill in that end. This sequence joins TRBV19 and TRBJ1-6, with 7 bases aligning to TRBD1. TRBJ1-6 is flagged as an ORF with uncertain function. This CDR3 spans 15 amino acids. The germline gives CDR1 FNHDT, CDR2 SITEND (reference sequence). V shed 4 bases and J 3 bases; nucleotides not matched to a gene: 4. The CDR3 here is CASSRDSLYNSPLYF. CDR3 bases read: TGTGCCAGCAGTCGGGACAGTCTCTATAATTCGCCC.

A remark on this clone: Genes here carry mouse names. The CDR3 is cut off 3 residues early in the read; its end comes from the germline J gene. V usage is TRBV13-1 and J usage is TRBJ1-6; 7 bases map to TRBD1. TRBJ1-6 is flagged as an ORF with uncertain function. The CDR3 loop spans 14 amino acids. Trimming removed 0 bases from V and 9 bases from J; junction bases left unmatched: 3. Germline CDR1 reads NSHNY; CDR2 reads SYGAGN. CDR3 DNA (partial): TGTGCCAGCAGTGATGACAGGGGAGGTTCGCCC. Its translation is CASSDDRGGSP. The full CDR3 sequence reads CASSDDRGGSPLYF.

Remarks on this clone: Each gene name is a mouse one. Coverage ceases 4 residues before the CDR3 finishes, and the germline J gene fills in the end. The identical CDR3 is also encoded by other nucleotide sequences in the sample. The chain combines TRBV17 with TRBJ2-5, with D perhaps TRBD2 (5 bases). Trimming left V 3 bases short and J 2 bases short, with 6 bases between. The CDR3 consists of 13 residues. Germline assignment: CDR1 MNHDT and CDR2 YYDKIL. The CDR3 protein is CASSSLGQDTQYF. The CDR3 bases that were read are TGTGCTAGCAGTAGCCTGGGCCAAGAC.

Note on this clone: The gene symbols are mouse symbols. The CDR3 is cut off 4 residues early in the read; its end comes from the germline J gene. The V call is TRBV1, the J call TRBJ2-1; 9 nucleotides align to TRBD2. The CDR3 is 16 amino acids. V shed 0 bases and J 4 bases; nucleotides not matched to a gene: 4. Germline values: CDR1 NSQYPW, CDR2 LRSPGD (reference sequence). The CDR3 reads CTCSADGDWAYAEQFF. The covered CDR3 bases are TGCACCTGCAGTGCAGATGGGGACTGGGCTTATGCT.

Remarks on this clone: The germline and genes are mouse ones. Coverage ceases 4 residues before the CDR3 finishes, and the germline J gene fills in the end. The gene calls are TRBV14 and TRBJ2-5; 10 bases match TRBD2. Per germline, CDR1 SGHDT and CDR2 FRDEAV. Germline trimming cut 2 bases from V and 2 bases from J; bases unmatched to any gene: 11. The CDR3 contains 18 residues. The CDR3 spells CASSFGWGGAGPQDTQYF. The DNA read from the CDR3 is TGTGCCAGCAGTTTTGGCTGGGGGGGCGCGGGTCCCCAAGAC.

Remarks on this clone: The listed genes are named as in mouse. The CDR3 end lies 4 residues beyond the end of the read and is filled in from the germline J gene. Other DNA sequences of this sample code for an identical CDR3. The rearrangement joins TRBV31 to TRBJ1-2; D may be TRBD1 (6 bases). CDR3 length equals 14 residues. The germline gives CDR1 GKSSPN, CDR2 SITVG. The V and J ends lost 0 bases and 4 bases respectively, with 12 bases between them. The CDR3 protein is CAWSLGGRGSDYTF. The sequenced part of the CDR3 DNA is TGTGCCTGGAGTCTTGGGGGGCGCGGCTCC.